The clone carrying this T cell receptor (beta chain) was seen ten or more times. What it recognizes is unknown. The data were obtained in a study of T cells in Graves' hyperthyroidism and ophthalmopathy. Whole-study results and caveats: Ophthalmopathy, as predicted by the model, came a median approximately 6.5 months after the prediction.

RNA transcripts gave rise to amplified TCR beta CDR3 regions. The HTBI set primed first-round TCR CDR3 RT-PCR. TCRdb re-derived calls from the multiplex PCR reads in MiXCR, one entry per CDR3 protein. Here the sample spans around 390,000 distinct CDR3 sequences, approximately 14% being singletons. The CDR3 consists of 17 residues. CDR1 SGHTA and CDR2 FQGNSA come from the germline V gene. The V gene lost 2 bases and the J gene lost 12 bases, with 26 bases spanning the gap. The receptor was isolated from a woman aged 25-40 years with Graves' ophthalmopathy. V usage is TRBV7-2 and J usage is TRBJ2-1; D possibly corresponds to TRBD1 (6 bases). Sequences were obtained from blood. The CDR3 sequence is CASSLKVGAGVTGVQFF. The CDR3 DNA is TGTGCCAGCAGCTTAAAGGTTGGGGCAGGGGTTACAGGTGTGCAGTTCTTC.